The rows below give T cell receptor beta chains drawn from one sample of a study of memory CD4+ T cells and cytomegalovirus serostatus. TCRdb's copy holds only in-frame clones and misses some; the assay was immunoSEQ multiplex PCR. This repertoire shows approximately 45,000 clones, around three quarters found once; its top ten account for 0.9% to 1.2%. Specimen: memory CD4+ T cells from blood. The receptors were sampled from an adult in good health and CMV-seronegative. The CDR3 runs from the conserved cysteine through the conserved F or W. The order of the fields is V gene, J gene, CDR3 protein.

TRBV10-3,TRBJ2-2,CATRGGPGELFF
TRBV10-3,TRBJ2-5,CAISESTGAETQYF
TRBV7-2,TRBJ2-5,CASSLVGGSEETQYF
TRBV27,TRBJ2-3,CASSYSEGSTDTQYF
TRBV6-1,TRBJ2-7,CASSERGPGEQYF
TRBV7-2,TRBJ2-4,CASSSNRNIQYF
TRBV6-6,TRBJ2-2,CASSSGWGTGELFF
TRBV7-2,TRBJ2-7,CASSTGLAGNGQYF
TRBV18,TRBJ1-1,CASSPAGVSTEAFF
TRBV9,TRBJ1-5,CASSVTGDSNQPQHF
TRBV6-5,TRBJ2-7,CASRQGPYEQYF
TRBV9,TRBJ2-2,CASSARVNANTGELFF
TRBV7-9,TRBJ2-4,CASSSHRVESVKNIQYF
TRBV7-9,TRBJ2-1,CASSRGGRSDEQFF
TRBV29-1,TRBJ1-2,CSATRIRRQGGYTF
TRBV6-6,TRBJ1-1,CASSPSGRSDTEAFF
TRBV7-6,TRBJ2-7,CASSRATGRYEQYF
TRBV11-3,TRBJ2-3,CASSFQSVSDTQYF
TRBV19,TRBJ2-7,CASSVGTSGRYEQYF
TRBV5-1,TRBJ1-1,CASSLRGLGPGNTEAFF
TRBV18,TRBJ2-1,CASSRLGYGDEQFF
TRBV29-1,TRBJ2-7,CSFNRGSGEQYF
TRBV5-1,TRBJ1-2,CASSAGRSYGYTF
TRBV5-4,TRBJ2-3,CASSAGEGRDTQYF
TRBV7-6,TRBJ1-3,CASSLAGTNSGNTIYF
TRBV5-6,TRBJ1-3,CASRGQGTYNTIYF
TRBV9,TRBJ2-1,CASSTQVGGPWNEQFF
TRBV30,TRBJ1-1,CAWSVGALRGAEAFF
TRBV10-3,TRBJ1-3,CAITRGGSPTGNTIYF
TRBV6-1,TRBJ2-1,CASSATILPEQFF
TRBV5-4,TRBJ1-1,CASSLTGGMNTEAFF
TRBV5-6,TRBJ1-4,CASSLRTVQKLFF
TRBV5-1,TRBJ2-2,CASSLDGSNTGELFF
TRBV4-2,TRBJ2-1,CASSRTNQRERNEQFF
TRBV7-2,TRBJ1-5,CASSYQGEQPQHF
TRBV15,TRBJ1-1,CATSRGSGNTEAFF
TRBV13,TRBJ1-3,CASSSAREANTIYF
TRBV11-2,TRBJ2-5,CASSLDSTGPGEGSMETQYF
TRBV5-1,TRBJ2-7,CASSFGGGVDEQYF
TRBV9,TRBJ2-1,CASSVLAGSNEQFF
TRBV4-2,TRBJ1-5,CASSQEPQGNNQPQHF
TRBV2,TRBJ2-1,CASSELGSDNEQFF
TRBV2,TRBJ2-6,CASSPDSSGANVLTF
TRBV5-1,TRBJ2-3,CASVQGQYSTDTQYF
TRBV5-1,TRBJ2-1,CASSLDGGSSYNEQFF
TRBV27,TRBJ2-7,CASSRDPQGFKYF
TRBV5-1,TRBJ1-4,CASSRDTNEKLFF
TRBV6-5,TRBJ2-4,CASSDSSLPHIQYF
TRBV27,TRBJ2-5,CASSLGLSLETQYF
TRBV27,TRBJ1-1,CASSRTPTGNTEAFF
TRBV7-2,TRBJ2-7,CASSPIGGPRDEQYF
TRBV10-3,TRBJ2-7,CAISGGGATLEQYF
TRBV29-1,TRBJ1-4,CSVEQGAPEKLFF
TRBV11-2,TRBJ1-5,CASSLAPYNQPQHF
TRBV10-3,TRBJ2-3,CAITSSTDTQYF
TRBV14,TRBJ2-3,CAPSGGDHTQYF
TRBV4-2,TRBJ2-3,CASSRSYGKDTQYF
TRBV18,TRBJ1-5,CASSLLDRGSNQPQHF
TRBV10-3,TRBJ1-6,CAISERVRDNSPLHF
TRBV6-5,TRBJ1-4,CASSYSTGMGEKLFF